These 13 T cell receptor beta chains were all obtained from the same sample, sequenced in a study of blood T cell repertoires in COVID-19. The repertoire was sequenced with immunoSEQ multiplex PCR; TCRdb's copy has only in-frame clones and lacks some. This repertoire shows about 140,000 clones, about three quarters found once; its top ten account for about 1.9%. What was sequenced was peripheral blood. These receptors were taken from a woman aged 60 to 75 with acute or convalescent COVID-19.

The chain couples TRBV5-4 to TRBJ1-5, with TRBD1 identical over 7 bases. V dropped 5 bases and J dropped 0; count of bases not matched to a gene: 17. The CDR3 is made up of 19 amino acids. The germline V gene has CDR1 SGHNT and CDR2 YYREEE (reference sequence). The CDR3 nucleotides are TGTGCCAGCAGTTCTACAGGGGATCCCGTAGAGGGTAGCAATCAGCCCCAGCATTTT. Translation gives CASSSTGDPVEGSNQPQHF. Variable domain in full (rest from reference TRBV5-4 and TRBJ1-5): ETGVTQSPTHLIKTRGQQVTLRCSSQSGHNTVSWYQQALGQGPQFIFQYYREEENGRGNFPPRFSGLQFPNYSSELNVNALELDDSALYLCASSSTGDPVEGSNQPQHFGDGTRLSIL.

This clone turned up a few times. V gene TRBV7-9 combines with J gene TRBJ1-2; no clear D. V lost 2 bases to trimming and J lost 0 bases, with 7 bases between them. The CDR3 has 14 residues. Germline lookup yields CDR1 SEHNR and CDR2 FQNEAQ (reference sequence). The CDR3 loop is CASSLSQSNYGYTF. The CDR3 DNA sequence: TGTGCCAGCAGCTTATCCCAGTCTAACTATGGCTACACCTTC.

The chain has TRBV25-1 and TRBJ1-6; TRBD1 matches at 11 bases. The trim removed 4 bases at V and 7 bases at J, leaving 3 bases unmatched. Germline lookup yields CDR1 MGHDK and CDR2 SYGVNS. The CDR3 consists of 15 residues. In nucleotides, the CDR3 is TGTGCCAGCAGTGCGGGACAGGGGGGAAATTCACCCCTCCACTTT. Its protein product is CASSAGQGGNSPLHF.

This clone appeared a few times. The chain carries TRBV7-3 and TRBJ2-1; TRBD2 matches at 9 bases. The CDR3 has 14 amino acids. Germline CDR1 reads SGHTA; CDR2 reads FQGTGA. Unmatched junction bases numbered 2, after V lost 1 base and J lost 7 bases. DNA for the CDR3: TGTGCCAGCAGCTTAAAGGGACTAGCAAATGAGCAGTTCTTC. Amino acid sequence: CASSLKGLANEQFF.

This chain connects TRBV28 to TRBJ1-4; 7 positions match TRBD1. Germline V gives CDR1 MDHEN, CDR2 SYDVKM. The CDR3 length is 15 residues. Unmatched junction bases numbered 11, after V lost 5 bases and J lost 8 bases. CDR3 amino acids: CASSNYRGKEEKLFF. CDR3 DNA: TGTGCCAGCAGTAACTACAGGGGAAAGGAAGAAAAACTGTTTTTT.

The gene calls are TRBV21-1 and TRBJ1-1; TRBD1 is the table's D call, not checked against the DNA. TRBV21-1 is flagged as a pseudogene. CDR3 length: 15 residues. The CDR3 DNA reads TGTGCCAGCAGCAAAGACCGACAGGGAGGCACTGAAGCTTTCTTT. Protein product: CASSKDRQGGTEAFF.

This chain connects TRBV4-1 to TRBJ2-5, with TRBD2 matching 8 bases. Germline trimming cut 4 bases from V and 2 bases from J; bases unmatched to any gene: 9. The germline V gene encodes CDR1 MGHRA and CDR2 YSYEKL. This CDR3 has 16 amino acids. CDR3 region: CASSLRAAGGQETQYF. Here the CDR3 DNA reads TGCGCCAGCAGCCTTAGGGCTGCGGGAGGACAAGAGACCCAGTACTTC.

This chain links TRBV11-2 with TRBJ2-3, with TRBD2 matching 7 bases. Germline V lookup: CDR1 SGHAT, CDR2 FQNNGV. Trimming at V came to 7 bases and at J to 1 base, leaving 5 bases not matched to a gene. The CDR3 is 14 amino acids. The CDR3 DNA sequence: TGTGCCAGCAATGGCGGGAGACGCACAGATACGCAGTATTTT. The encoded protein is CASNGGRRTDTQYF.

V and J are TRBV6-5 and TRBJ1-1; 11 bases map to TRBD1. The germline V gene encodes CDR1 MNHEY and CDR2 SVGAGI. The CDR3 covers 14 residues. V was clipped by 5 bases and J by 4 bases; unmatched bases: 3. CDR3 amino acids: CASSRGTGGTEAFF. In DNA, the CDR3 is TGTGCCAGCAGTAGGGGGACAGGGGGCACTGAAGCTTTCTTT.

A word on this clone: Within the sample, other DNA sequences also encode this same CDR3. This chain uses TRBV5-1 with TRBJ2-7; 8 bases match TRBD2. In germline, CDR1 is SGHRS, CDR2 YFSETQ. This CDR3 comprises 15 residues. The junction had 2 bases not matched to a gene; V was cut back by 0 bases and J by 0 bases. The CDR3 here is CASSLVAGGSYEQYF. The CDR3 coding sequence is TGCGCCAGCAGCTTGGTGGCGGGGGGCTCCTACGAGCAGTACTTC.

V is TRBV5-1 and J is TRBJ2-3; a weak D match, TRBD1 (6 bases). The germline CDR1 and CDR2 sequences are SGHRS and YFSETQ. This CDR3 region has 14 residues. Trimming stripped 0 bases from V and 5 bases from J, with 10 bases between. CDR3: CASSLVGQKDTQYF. In DNA, the CDR3 is TGCGCCAGCAGCTTGGTCGGACAGAAAGATACGCAGTATTTT.

This clone was recorded only once. J is TRBJ2-3 and V is TRBV7-9; unclear D gene. This CDR3 has 15 residues. Between the trimmed V and J ends, which lost 0 bases and 3 bases, there was a span of 10 bases. The V gene's germline CDR1 is SEHNR and CDR2 FQNEAQ (reference sequence). The CDR3 spells CASSLAGVGTDTQYF. The DNA for the CDR3 is TGTGCCAGCAGCTTAGCGGGCGTTGGGACAGATACGCAGTATTTT.

The V call is TRBV6-1, the J call TRBJ2-7, with 8 bases that match TRBD1. The CDR3 has 14 residues. V shed 6 bases and J 7 bases; nucleotides not matched to a gene: 11. Germline CDR1 is MNHNS and CDR2 is SASEGT. CDR3 sequence: CASSPGTGAREQYF. The CDR3 bases are TGTGCCAGCAGCCCCGGGACAGGAGCTCGGGAGCAGTACTTC.